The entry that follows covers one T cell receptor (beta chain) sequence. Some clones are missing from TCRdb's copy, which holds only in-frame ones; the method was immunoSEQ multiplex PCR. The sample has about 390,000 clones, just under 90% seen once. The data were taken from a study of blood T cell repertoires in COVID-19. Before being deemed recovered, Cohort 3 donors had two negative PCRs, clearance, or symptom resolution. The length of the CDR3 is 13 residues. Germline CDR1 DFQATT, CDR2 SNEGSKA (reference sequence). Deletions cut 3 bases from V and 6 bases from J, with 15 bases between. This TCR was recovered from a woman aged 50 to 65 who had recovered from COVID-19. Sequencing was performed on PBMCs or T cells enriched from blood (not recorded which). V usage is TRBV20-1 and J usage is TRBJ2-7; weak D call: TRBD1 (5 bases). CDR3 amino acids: CSASPRAGSEQYF. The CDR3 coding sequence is TGCAGTGCTAGTCCCCGGGCAGGGTCCGAGCAGTACTTC.